The 26 T cell receptor beta chains below come from one sample, sequenced in a study of cytomegalovirus exposure and HLA in healthy donors. Profiled with immunoSEQ multiplex PCR; TCRdb holds only in-frame clones, not every one. The sample gives 60,000 to 85,000 clones, around 94% of which show up once; approximately 1.5% is in the top ten. Sequencing was done on a sample of PBMCs. The receptors were sampled from a man aged 18 to 30 in good health and CMV-seropositive.

The rearrangement joins TRBV9 to TRBJ2-1; D perhaps matches TRBD1 (6 bases). The CDR3 has 14 amino acids. V was cut by 4 bases and J by 8 bases, with 16 bases left in between. Germline-derived CDR1 and CDR2 are SGDLS and YYNGEE. The CDR3 DNA follows: TGTGCCAGCAGCACCGGACAGTCCGTGCATGAGCAGTTCTTC. It is translated as CASSTGQSVHEQFF.

V usage is TRBV25-1 and J usage is TRBJ2-5; 9 bases agree with TRBD1. Germline CDR1 reads MGHDK; CDR2 reads SYGVNS. V dropped 4 bases and J dropped 4; count of bases not matched to a gene: 4. The CDR3 covers 14 residues. CDR3 amino acids: CASSAGQGGETQYF. The CDR3 bases are TGTGCCAGCAGTGCGGGACAGGGCGGAGAGACCCAGTACTTC.

The CDR3: CASSRLSGRARDEQYF. CDR3 nucleotide sequence: TGTGCCAGTAGTCGACTTAGCGGGAGGGCCCGGGACGAGCAGTACTTC. The rearrangement links TRBV19 to TRBJ2-7; 11 positions agree with TRBD2. The CDR3 runs to 16 residues. Germline assignment: CDR1 LNHDA and CDR2 SQIVND (reference sequence). V was clipped by 5 bases and J by 5 bases; unmatched bases: 11.

This clone was observed once. The chain carries TRBV7-9 and TRBJ2-1; 13 bases align to TRBD2. After removal of 3 bases from V and 8 bases from J, the junction contained 7 bases not matched to a gene. This CDR3 region has 16 residues. Germline V gene data show CDR1 as SEHNR and CDR2 as FQNEAQ (reference sequence). CDR3 region: CASSFPGTSGIHEQFF. The CDR3 DNA sequence: TGTGCCAGCAGCTTCCCCGGGACTAGCGGGATTCATGAGCAGTTCTTC. The full variable domain, rest sourced from reference TRBV7-9 and TRBJ2-1, is DTGVSQNPRHKITKRGQNVTFRCDPISEHNRLYWYRQTLGQGPEFLTYFQNEAQLEKSRLLSDRFSAERPKGSFSTLEIQRTEQGDSAMYLCASSFPGTSGIHEQFFGPGTRLTVL.

The rearrangement links TRBV5-6 to TRBJ2-1, with 8 bases lining up with TRBD2. J was trimmed by 8 bases and V by 6 bases; bases with no gene match: 10. Germline assignment: CDR1 SGHDT and CDR2 YYEEEE. The CDR3 runs to 14 residues. CDR3 sequence (DNA): TGTGCCAGCACAGGGATGTCCGGGGGGGATGAGCAGTTCTTC. Encoded protein: CASTGMSGGDEQFF.

The gene calls are TRBV5-4 and TRBJ2-3; 9 bases line up with TRBD2. The junction had 12 bases not matched to a gene; V was cut back by 0 bases and J by 4 bases. The CDR3 extends over 18 amino acids. Germline CDR1 reads SGHNT; CDR2 reads YYREEE (reference sequence). CDR3 coding DNA: TGTGCCAGCAGCTTGGCCTCGAGGGCGGGAGGGGGTTCAGATACGCAGTATTTT. This encodes CASSLASRAGGGSDTQYF. Together with reference TRBV5-4 and TRBJ2-3, the CDR3 gives the full variable domain: ETGVTQSPTHLIKTRGQQVTLRCSSQSGHNTVSWYQQALGQGPQFIFQYYREEENGRGNFPPRFSGLQFPNYSSELNVNALELDDSALYLCASSLASRAGGGSDTQYFGPGTRLTVL.

This clone came up a few times. This chain connects TRBV9 to TRBJ2-2; 7 bases map to TRBD1. The CDR3 totals 14 residues. Per germline, CDR1 SGDLS and CDR2 YYNGEE. V shed 0 bases and J 6 bases; nucleotides not matched to a gene: 2. CDR3 sequence: CASSVGQGAGELFF. CDR3 bases: TGTGCCAGCAGCGTAGGCCAGGGGGCCGGGGAGCTGTTTTTT.

V and J are TRBV18 and TRBJ2-7; 8 bases agree with TRBD1. V lost 3 bases, J lost 0 bases, and 16 bases stayed unmatched. Looked up from germline, CDR1 is KGHSH and CDR2 is LQKENI. The CDR3 spans 19 residues. CDR3 region: CASSPIPGQAIGSSYEQYF. DNA for the CDR3: TGTGCCAGCTCACCTATTCCGGGACAGGCTATCGGAAGCTCCTACGAGCAGTACTTC.

The CDR3 sequence is CASSSLEDEQYF. Here the CDR3 DNA reads TGTGCCAGCAGCTCCCTCGAGGACGAGCAGTACTTC. The chain carries TRBV6-1 and TRBJ2-7; D is ambiguous. The CDR3 has 12 amino acids. CDR1 and CDR2 from the germline V gene are MNHNS and SASEGT. Deletions cut 6 bases from V and 5 bases from J, with 11 bases between.

V gene TRBV9 combines with J gene TRBJ2-1; 12 bases agree with TRBD2. The CDR3 extends over 14 amino acids. Germline loops: CDR1 SGDLS, CDR2 YYNGEE. The J segment lost 10 bases and the V segment lost 3 bases, leaving 5 bases of the junction unmatched. CDR3 protein: CASSAGLAGKEQFF. In DNA, the CDR3 is TGTGCCAGCAGCGCGGGACTAGCGGGTAAAGAGCAGTTCTTC.

This clone showed up just a few times. The chain has TRBV6-1 and TRBJ2-1; TRBD2 matches at 8 bases. Germline V gives CDR1 MNHNS, CDR2 SASEGT. The ends lost 7 bases at V and 4 bases at J; junction bases unmatched: 6. The CDR3 is made up of 14 amino acids. CDR3 coding DNA: TGTGCCAGCAAGCCGGGACTAGAGTACAATGAGCAGTTCTTC. This sequence encodes CASKPGLEYNEQFF.

This clone was seen only once. The CDR3 DNA follows: TGTGCCAGCAGCCTCGCCAGGTTTTCGGAGAACACTGAAGCTTTCTTT. Its translation: CASSLARFSENTEAFF. The V call is TRBV11-1, the J call TRBJ1-1; D is unresolved. The V end lost 5 bases, the J end lost 1 base, and 17 bases lay between the germline ends. The CDR3 covers 16 residues. The V gene's germline CDR1 is SGHAT and CDR2 FQDESV (reference sequence).

The chain joins TRBV27 to TRBJ2-3; TRBD2 agrees at 7 bases. The CDR3 length is 14 residues. Germline V lookup: CDR1 MNHEY, CDR2 SMNVEV (reference sequence). The junction had 7 bases not matched to a gene; V was cut back by 4 bases and J by 6 bases. DNA for the CDR3: TGTGCCAGCAGTTACGGGACTAAATGGGATACGCAGTATTTT. This translates into CASSYGTKWDTQYF.

This clone was observed a single time. The chain has TRBV4-2 and TRBJ2-7, with D possibly TRBD2 on 6 matching bases. The V and J ends lost 4 bases and 5 bases respectively, with 18 bases between them. In germline, CDR1 is LGHNA, CDR2 YNFKEQ. The CDR3 loop spans 15 amino acids. In nucleotides, the CDR3 is TGTGCCAGCAGCCCTCGGGAGTCTACGATCGACGAGCAGTACTTC. It encodes CASSPRESTIDEQYF.

The rearrangement joins TRBV13 to TRBJ1-2; D is ambiguous. This CDR3 contains 15 residues. V shed 4 bases and J shed 4 bases, with 16 bases lying between them. Germline CDR1 and CDR2: PRHDT and FYEKMQ (reference sequence). CDR3 protein: CASSSTPGGGYGYTF. The CDR3, as DNA: TGTGCCAGCAGCTCAACCCCGGGTGGTGGCTATGGCTACACCTTC.

The chain employs TRBV2 and TRBJ2-2; 9 positions match TRBD1. J was trimmed by 3 bases and V by 6 bases; bases with no gene match: 2. The CDR3 contains 14 residues. Looked up from germline, CDR1 is SNHLY and CDR2 is FYNNEI. The CDR3 protein is CASRGQGHTGELFF. In DNA form, the CDR3 reads TGTGCCAGCAGAGGACAGGGGCACACCGGGGAGCTGTTTTTT.

The V call is TRBV28, the J call TRBJ2-7, with D tentatively TRBD2 (6 bases). CDR1 and CDR2 from the germline V gene are MDHEN and SYDVKM. The V end lost 5 bases, the J end lost 3 bases, and 14 bases lay between the germline ends. This CDR3 region has 14 residues. CDR3 residues: CASSPHDGGYEQYF. In DNA, the CDR3 is TGTGCCAGCAGTCCCCATGACGGGGGCTACGAGCAGTACTTC. The full variable domain, in which reference TRBV28 and TRBJ2-7 provide the parts outside the CDR3, is DVKVTQSSRYLVKRTGEKVFLECVQDMDHENMFWYRQDPGLGLRLIYFSYDVKMKEKGDIPEGYSVSREKKERFSLILESASTNQTSMYLCASSPHDGGYEQYFGPGTRLTVT.

CDR3 DNA: TGCGCCAGCTTGGGACAGGGAAACACCGGGGAGCTGTTTTTT. Protein product: CASLGQGNTGELFF. The chain employs TRBV5-1 and TRBJ2-2, with 9 bases fitting TRBD1. The ends lost 7 bases at V and 2 bases at J; junction bases unmatched: 3. This CDR3 is built from 14 residues. The germline V gene encodes CDR1 SGHRS and CDR2 YFSETQ.

This sequence joins TRBV5-4 and TRBJ2-1, with 9 bases matching TRBD1. V shed 4 bases, J shed 8 bases, and the junction held 10 bases outside the gene matches. The germline gives CDR1 SGHNT, CDR2 YYREEE (reference sequence). The CDR3 spans 15 residues. The CDR3 loop reads CASSQDRGSQYEQFF. Here the CDR3 DNA reads TGTGCCAGCAGCCAAGACAGGGGGTCACAGTATGAGCAGTTCTTC. The complete variable domain, with remaining parts taken from reference TRBV5-4 and TRBJ2-1, reads ETGVTQSPTHLIKTRGQQVTLRCSSQSGHNTVSWYQQALGQGPQFIFQYYREEENGRGNFPPRFSGLQFPNYSSELNVNALELDDSALYLCASSQDRGSQYEQFFGPGTRLTVL.

The rearrangement links TRBV5-1 to TRBJ2-1; 8 nucleotides match TRBD2. This CDR3 comprises 14 residues. V gave up 4 bases and J gave up 9 bases; unmatched junction bases: 9. Germline loops: CDR1 SGHRS, CDR2 YFSETQ. The CDR3, as DNA: TGCGCCAGCAGCCCAGAGCGGGGGCCCGGTGAGCAGTTCTTC. Translating it yields CASSPERGPGEQFF. Based on the CDR3 plus reference TRBV5-1 and TRBJ2-1, the full variable domain is KAGVTQTPRYLIKTRGQQVTLSCSPISGHRSVSWYQQTPGQGLQFLFEYFSETQRNKGNFPGRFSGRQFSNSRSEMNVSTLELGDSALYLCASSPERGPGEQFFGPGTRLTVL.

This clone was seen only once. The V and J genes are TRBV2 and TRBJ1-1, with TRBD1 identical over 9 bases. The V gene end was trimmed by 6 bases and the J gene end by 6 bases; junction bases not matched to a gene: 14. The CDR3 loop spans 16 amino acids. Germline V CDR1 and CDR2: SNHLY, FYNNEI. The DNA of the CDR3 is TGTGCCAGCAGGGCCGGGACAGGGATAAGTAGGCCTGAAGCTTTCTTT. Translating gives CASRAGTGISRPEAFF.

The rearrangement joins TRBV10-3 to TRBJ2-5, with D tentatively TRBD2 (5 bases). Germline values: CDR1 ENHRY, CDR2 SYGVKD. The CDR3 contains 14 residues. V dropped 4 bases and J dropped 1 base, with 10 bases sitting between them. CDR3 DNA sequence: TGTGCCATCAGTGTTACCCGGGGCCAAGAGACCCAGTACTTC. Translated: CAISVTRGQETQYF.

This chain links TRBV5-4 with TRBJ2-1; 9 nucleotides align to TRBD1. The CDR3 extends over 14 amino acids. Germline V gives CDR1 SGHNT, CDR2 YYREEE (reference sequence). J gave up 8 bases and V 4 bases, and 7 bases lay outside the gene matches. CDR3: CASSVTGGGDEQFF. CDR3 nucleotide sequence: TGTGCCAGCAGCGTGACAGGGGGGGGAGATGAGCAGTTCTTC.

The chain links TRBV10-3 to TRBJ2-2; D is uncertain. CDR1 is ENHRY, CDR2 SYGVKD, per germline. V gave up 6 bases and J gave up 3 bases, with 8 bases separating them. This CDR3 is built from 13 residues. The CDR3 DNA reads TGTGCCATCAGAAAACGAGACACCGGGGAGCTGTTTTTT. Translating it yields CAIRKRDTGELFF.

V is TRBV5-1 and J is TRBJ1-1; 9 bases line up with TRBD1. With 0 bases clipped from V and 6 bases from J, the junction kept 9 bases outside the gene matches. The CDR3 is made up of 16 amino acids. Germline CDR1 and CDR2: SGHRS and YFSETQ. CDR3 DNA sequence: TGCGCCAGCAGCTTGGGGGGGACAGGGAATTCCGCTGAAGCTTTCTTT. This sequence encodes CASSLGGTGNSAEAFF.

This chain uses TRBV7-9 with TRBJ2-7, with 7 bases that match TRBD2. The V segment lost 5 bases and the J segment 0 bases; nucleotides outside the gene matches: 7. Germline-derived CDR1 and CDR2 are SEHNR and FQNEAQ (reference sequence). The CDR3 has 15 amino acids. CDR3: CASSPGLGSSYEQYF. CDR3 nucleotides: TGTGCCAGCAGCCCCGGACTAGGGAGCTCCTACGAGCAGTACTTC.